A selection of T cell receptor beta chains follows, all from one sample in a study of shared clonotypes between healthy human individuals. Clones were read by immunoSEQ multiplex PCR, and TCRdb kept only the in-frame ones, dropping some. This table has over a million clones, 75% appearing once. Sequenced sample: memory CD4+ T cells sorted from blood. All receptors derive from a man between 18 and 29 years old in good health. Each CDR3 is given with its conserved first and last residue. A D gene is named only where the DNA matches it firmly. Where a row states a size, it is once, few, many or the class of an expanded clone; other rows omit it.

length: 15; D: -; size: -; V: TRBV6-1; J: TRBJ2-7; DNA: TGTGCCAGCTTTTGGGGGGGGCAGGGGGTTTACGAGCAGTACTTC; CDR3: CASFWGGQGVYEQYF
length: 17; D: TRBD2; size: -; V: TRBV28; J: TRBJ2-2; DNA: TGTGCCAGCAGTACAATCGGCGGGGGGGCCCTTACAGGGGAGCTGTTTTTT; CDR3: CASSTIGGGALTGELFF
length: 17; D: -; size: -; V: TRBV5-1; J: TRBJ2-2; DNA: TGCGCCAGCAGTTACCAAGGGGGAACAAAGTCTTCCGGGGAGCTGTTTTTT; CDR3: CASSYQGGTKSSGELFF
length: 15; D: -; size: once; V: TRBV6-1; J: TRBJ1-6; DNA: TGTGCCAGCAGTGAAAGGCTCAGGACCAATTCACCCCTCCACTTT; CDR3: CASSERLRTNSPLHF
length: 13; D: -; size: few; V: TRBV27; J: TRBJ2-3; DNA: TGTGCCAGCTCCCTTAGAAGGGTGGATACGCAGTATTTT; CDR3: CASSLRRVDTQYF
length: 15; D: -; size: -; V: TRBV27; J: TRBJ2-6; DNA: TGTGCCAGCAGTTTCGACCTCTCTGGGGCCAACGTCCTGACTTTC; CDR3: CASSFDLSGANVLTF
length: 15; D: -; size: -; V: TRBV28; J: TRBJ1-4; DNA: TGTGCCAGCAGTGGCGGGGGTCAACTTAATGAAAAACTGTTTTTT; CDR3: CASSGGGQLNEKLFF
length: 14; D: -; size: -; V: TRBV10-1; J: TRBJ1-1; DNA: TGCGCCAGCAGTGAGGAGGGGATGAACACTGAAGCTTTCTTT; CDR3: CASSEEGMNTEAFF
length: 12; D: -; size: -; V: TRBV11-2; J: TRBJ1-1; DNA: TGTGCCAGCAGCTCGGCAGGGCCTGAAGCTTTCTTT; CDR3: CASSSAGPEAFF
length: 14; D: TRBD2; size: -; V: TRBV29-1; J: TRBJ2-3; DNA: TGCAGCGCCTCCTTAGCGGGGGGGGCAGATACGCAGTATTTT; CDR3: CSASLAGGADTQYF
length: 12; D: -; size: -; V: TRBV6-1; J: TRBJ1-1; DNA: TGTGCCACCTATCGGGGTTTTACTGAAGCTTTCTTT; CDR3: CATYRGFTEAFF
length: 17; D: TRBD2; size: few; V: TRBV10-2; J: TRBJ2-2; DNA: TGCGCCAGCAGTGAGTGGGGGGGTTTCACGAACACCGGGGAGCTGTTTTTT; CDR3: CASSEWGGFTNTGELFF
length: 12; D: -; size: -; V: TRBV29-1; J: TRBJ1-2; DNA: TGCAGCGTTGTGGAACCCAACTATGGCTACACCTTC; CDR3: CSVVEPNYGYTF
length: 14; D: -; size: -; V: TRBV5-1; J: TRBJ1-1; DNA: TGCGCCAGCAGCTCCGGACCCCCGAACACTGAAGCTTTCTTT; CDR3: CASSSGPPNTEAFF
length: 12; D: -; size: -; V: TRBV7-2; J: TRBJ2-1; DNA: TGTGCCAGCAGCCCCGGACGCAATGAGCAGTTCTTC; CDR3: CASSPGRNEQFF
length: 16; D: -; size: -; V: TRBV10-3; J: TRBJ2-4; DNA: TGTGCCATCAGTGAAGGGGGAGGGTTAACCAAAAACATTCAGTACTTC; CDR3: CAISEGGGLTKNIQYF
length: 15; D: TRBD1; size: -; V: TRBV6-5; J: TRBJ1-2; DNA: TGTGCCAGCAGTTACCTGGACAGGAGATTCTATGGCTACACCTTC; CDR3: CASSYLDRRFYGYTF
length: 15; D: -; size: -; V: TRBV7-2; J: TRBJ2-1; DNA: TGTGCCAGCAGCTTCGCTAGCGCAAACTACAATGAGCAGTTCTTC; CDR3: CASSFASANYNEQFF
length: 16; D: -; size: -; V: TRBV5-1; J: TRBJ1-3; DNA: TGCGCCAGCAGCTTGGTTGGATCTTCCCCTGGAAACACCATATATTTT; CDR3: CASSLVGSSPGNTIYF
length: 16; D: TRBD2; size: -; V: TRBV28; J: TRBJ2-5; DNA: TGTGCCAGCAGTCCGGGACTAGCGGGGCTCCAAGAGACCCAGTACTTC; CDR3: CASSPGLAGLQETQYF